This TCR beta chain was documented in a study of blood T cell repertoires in COVID-19 (dated by TCRdb to between 2020 and 2021). Regarding the complete study: The collaborator samples originated in the United States, Italy and Spain and spanned the acute and convalescent phases of COVID-19. The prospective study material was composed of cDNA or gDNA derived from T cells, B-cell-depleted T cells, or PBMCs. The dataset comprised deeply sampled blood TCRbeta repertoires from subjects exposed to, actively infected with, or recovered from COVID-19. The repertoires were released in a freely available public database meant as a resource for research on the immune response to SARS-CoV-2. The samples were drawn from two sources: the first 160 participants of the ongoing ImmuneRACE study, and fewer than 1,500 subjects contributed by 6 global collaborators. Nearly every sample came with metadata listing a de-identified subject ID, COVID-19 status, age in years and sex. Where available, HLA class I and class II types were obtained from metadata supplied by the sample provider rather than from assay-based typing. The full study reports these points: How much clinical and demographic metadata was included differed by source and by participant, and the metadata was provided uncurated.

Looking up the germline V gene yields CDR1 SGDLS and CDR2 YYNGEE. Counted from cysteine to phenylalanine, this CDR3 has 16 amino acids. Of the read, only the CDR3 DNA is kept; its 48 bases are in frame from base 1. Trimming accounts for 0 bases at V and 2 bases at J, while the number of junction bases matched to no gene is 5. The immunoSEQ Assay, a bias-controlled multiplex PCR, was used to amplify TCRbeta CDR3 regions from genomic DNA. The authors processed their data as follows. Nucleated cell counts per sample were estimated from amplification of reference gene primers within the assay. Sequence reads were collapsed and filtered to measure the absolute abundance of every unique TCRbeta CDR3 rearrangement. Productive Simpson clonality was computed per sample as the square root of Simpson's diversity index over productive rearrangements. The table was pulled from immuneACCESS by TCRdb, which kept in-frame rearrangements only. Such tables lose some clones; where checked, under half of the loss comes from unresolved V genes, and the rest has no known cause. V and J calls and clone size are as listed in that table; D and trimming were resolved from the DNA. Here the sample has 300,000 to 350,000 clones; 75% to 95% occur a single time. Roughly 7.3% of the sample lies in the top ten.

In Seattle, one collaborating source enrolled patients while the infection was active and tracked those patients longitudinally over the course of disease. The collaborating institutions used their own protocols to collect whole blood in K2EDTA tubes. For TCRbeta analysis, collaborators shipped samples as frozen whole blood, isolated PBMCs, or DNA extracted from either of those sample types. For this clone: Its antigen target is currently unknown. The sample holds no much larger clone one base away, and base qualities are not on file.

The chain is encoded by TRBV9 joined to TRBJ2-1; 7 junctional bases match TRBD2. The receptor was isolated from a woman in her twenties or thirties with COVID-19, enrolled during active disease. Sequences were obtained from peripheral blood. The DNA reads TGTGCCAGCAGCGTAGAAGGCAGCGGGACCTACAATGAGCAGTTCTTC. It translates to CASSVEGSGTYNEQFF.